This T cell receptor (beta chain) comes out of a study of blood T cell repertoires in COVID-19. The wider study: Collection of acute and convalescent COVID-19 samples took place in the United States, Italy and Spain.

From germline, CDR1 is SGHDT and CDR2 YYEEEE. CDR3 length equals 16 residues. V dropped 1 base and J dropped 0 bases, with 14 bases sitting between them. This clone was detected only a few times. Assay: immunoSEQ multiplex PCR; the TCRdb copy retains only in-frame clones and omits some. The table includes approximately 250,000 clones, 65% to 90% detected once. The clonotype originates from a man aged 50 or older with COVID-19, enrolled during active disease. The chain combines TRBV5-6 with TRBJ2-7; a weak D match, TRBD1 (5 bases). Sequencing used peripheral blood. CDR3 in DNA: TGTGCCAGCAGCTTGAAGTGGACACCAAGCTCCTACGAGCAGTACTTC. Its translation is CASSLKWTPSSYEQYF.